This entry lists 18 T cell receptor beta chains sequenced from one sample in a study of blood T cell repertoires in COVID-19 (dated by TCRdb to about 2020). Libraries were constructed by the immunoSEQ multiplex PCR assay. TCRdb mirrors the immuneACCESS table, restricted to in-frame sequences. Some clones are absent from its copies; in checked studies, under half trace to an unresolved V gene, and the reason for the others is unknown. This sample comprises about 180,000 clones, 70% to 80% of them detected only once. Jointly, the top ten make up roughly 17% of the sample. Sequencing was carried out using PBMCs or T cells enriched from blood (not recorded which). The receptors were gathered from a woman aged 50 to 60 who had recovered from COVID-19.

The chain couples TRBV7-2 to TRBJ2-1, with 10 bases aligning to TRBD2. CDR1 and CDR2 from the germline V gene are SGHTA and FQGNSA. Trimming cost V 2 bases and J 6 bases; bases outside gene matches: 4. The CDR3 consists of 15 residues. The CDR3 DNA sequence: TGTGCCAGCAGCTTAAGTCTAGCGGGAGCCAATGAGCAGTTCTTC. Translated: CASSLSLAGANEQFF.

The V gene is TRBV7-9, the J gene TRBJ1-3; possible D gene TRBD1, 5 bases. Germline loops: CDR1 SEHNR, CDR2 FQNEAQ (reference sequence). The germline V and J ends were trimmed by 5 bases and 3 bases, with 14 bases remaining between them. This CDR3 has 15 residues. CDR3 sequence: CASSPIGGGGNTIYF. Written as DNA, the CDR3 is TGTGCCAGCAGCCCAATCGGGGGAGGTGGAAACACCATATATTTT.

CDR3 in amino acids: CASSRTGGPSNYGYTF. The DNA for the CDR3 is TGTGCCAGCAGCCGGACAGGGGGGCCTTCTAACTATGGCTACACCTTC. The chain recombines TRBV28 with TRBJ1-2; TRBD1 matches 10 bases. Germline V CDR1 and CDR2: MDHEN, SYDVKM. Trimming cost V 6 bases and J 0 bases; bases outside gene matches: 7. The CDR3 length is 16 residues.

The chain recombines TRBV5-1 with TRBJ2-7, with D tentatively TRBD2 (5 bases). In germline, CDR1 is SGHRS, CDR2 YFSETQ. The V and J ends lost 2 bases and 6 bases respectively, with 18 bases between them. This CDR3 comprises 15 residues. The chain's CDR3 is CASSFGVEGLPEQYF. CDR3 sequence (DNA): TGCGCCAGCAGCTTTGGAGTTGAAGGACTCCCCGAGCAGTACTTC.

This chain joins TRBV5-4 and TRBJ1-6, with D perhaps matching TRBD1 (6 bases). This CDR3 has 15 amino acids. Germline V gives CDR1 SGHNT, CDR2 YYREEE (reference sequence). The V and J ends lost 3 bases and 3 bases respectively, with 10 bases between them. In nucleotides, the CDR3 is TGTGCCAGCAGCTCTACAGGGTTCTATAATTCACCCCTCCACTTT. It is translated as CASSSTGFYNSPLHF.

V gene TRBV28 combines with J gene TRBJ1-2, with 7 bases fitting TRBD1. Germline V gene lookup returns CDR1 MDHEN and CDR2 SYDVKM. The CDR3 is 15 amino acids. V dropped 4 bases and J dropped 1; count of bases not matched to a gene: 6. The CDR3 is CASSSRQGGNYGYTF. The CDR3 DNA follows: TGTGCCAGCAGTTCCAGACAGGGTGGTAACTATGGCTACACCTTC.

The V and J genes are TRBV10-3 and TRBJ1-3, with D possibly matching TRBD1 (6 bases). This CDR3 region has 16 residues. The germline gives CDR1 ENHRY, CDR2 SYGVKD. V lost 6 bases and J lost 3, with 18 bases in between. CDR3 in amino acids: CAIRDTRGGFGNTIYF. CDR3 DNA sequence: TGTGCCATCAGGGACACCCGGGGGGGCTTTGGAAACACCATATATTTT.

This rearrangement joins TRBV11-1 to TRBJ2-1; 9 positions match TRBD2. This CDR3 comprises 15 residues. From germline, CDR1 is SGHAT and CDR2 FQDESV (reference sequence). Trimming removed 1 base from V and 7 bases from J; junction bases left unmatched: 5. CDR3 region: CASSLVGTSSNEQFF. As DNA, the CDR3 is TGTGCCAGCAGCTTAGTGGGGACTAGCTCGAATGAGCAGTTCTTC.

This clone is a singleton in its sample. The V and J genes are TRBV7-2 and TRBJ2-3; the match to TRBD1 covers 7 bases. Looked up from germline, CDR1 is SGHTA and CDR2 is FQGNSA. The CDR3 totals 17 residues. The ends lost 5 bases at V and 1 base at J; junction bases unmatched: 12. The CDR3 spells CASSPRAGGQGTDTQYF. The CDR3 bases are TGTGCCAGCAGCCCCCGGGCCGGAGGACAGGGCACAGATACGCAGTATTTT. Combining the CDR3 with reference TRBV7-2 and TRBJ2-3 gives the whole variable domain GAGVSQSPSNKVTEKGKDVELRCDPISGHTALYWYRQSLGQGLEFLIYFQGNSAPDKSGLPSDRFSAERTGGSVSTLTIQRTQQEDSAVYLCASSPRAGGQGTDTQYFGPGTRLTVL.

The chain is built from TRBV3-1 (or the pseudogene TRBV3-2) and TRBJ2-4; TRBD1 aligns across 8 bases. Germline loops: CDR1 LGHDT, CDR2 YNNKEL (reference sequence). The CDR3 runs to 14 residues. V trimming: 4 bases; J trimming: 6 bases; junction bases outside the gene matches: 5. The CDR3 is CASSPPGTGNIQYF. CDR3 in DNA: TGTGCCAGCAGCCCACCCGGGACAGGAAACATTCAGTACTTC.

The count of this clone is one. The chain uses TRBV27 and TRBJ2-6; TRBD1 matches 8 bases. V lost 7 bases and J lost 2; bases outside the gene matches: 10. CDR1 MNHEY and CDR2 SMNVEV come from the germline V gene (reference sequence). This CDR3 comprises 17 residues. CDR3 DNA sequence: TGTGCCAGCAATCCCGGACAGGGCTGGCCTGGGGCCAACGTCCTGACTTTC. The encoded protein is CASNPGQGWPGANVLTF. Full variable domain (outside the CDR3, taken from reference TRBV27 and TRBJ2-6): EAQVTQNPRYLITVTGKKLTVTCSQNMNHEYMSWYRQDPGLGLRQIYYSMNVEVTDKGDVPEGYKVSRKEKRNFPLILESPSPNQTSLYFCASNPGQGWPGANVLTFGAGSRLTVL.

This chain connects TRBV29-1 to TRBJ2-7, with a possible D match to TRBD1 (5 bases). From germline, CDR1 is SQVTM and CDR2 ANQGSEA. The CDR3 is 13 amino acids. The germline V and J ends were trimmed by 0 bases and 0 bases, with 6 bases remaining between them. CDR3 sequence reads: CSVEEGASYEQYF. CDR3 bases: TGCAGCGTTGAAGAAGGGGCCTCCTACGAGCAGTACTTC.

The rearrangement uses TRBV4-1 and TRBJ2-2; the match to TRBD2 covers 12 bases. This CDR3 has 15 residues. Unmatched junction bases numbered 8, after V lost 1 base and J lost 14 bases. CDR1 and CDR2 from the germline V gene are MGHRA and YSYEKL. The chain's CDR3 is CASSQARLAGGKLFF. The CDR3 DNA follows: TGCGCCAGCAGCCAAGCTCGGCTAGCGGGAGGGAAACTGTTTTTT.

CDR3 bases: TGTGCCAGCAGCCTCCGACTAGCGGGGGCCACTCGGGCAGATACGCAGTATTTT. Residues: CASSLRLAGATRADTQYF. This chain uses TRBV5-6 with TRBJ2-3; 12 nucleotides line up with TRBD2. J lost 4 bases, V lost 4 bases, and 13 bases had no gene match. The CDR3 sequence is 18 residues long. Germline V gives CDR1 SGHDT, CDR2 YYEEEE.

CDR3 loop: CASSLFSGAQYF. The CDR3 nucleotides are TGTGCCAGCAGCCTATTTTCGGGGGCGCAGTATTTT. The chain recombines TRBV3-1 (or the pseudogene TRBV3-2) with TRBJ2-3, with D possibly being TRBD2 (6 bases). With 4 bases removed from V and 10 bases from J, the gap between germline ends came to 12 bases. Per the germline V gene, CDR1 is LGHDT and CDR2 is YNNKEL (reference sequence). CDR3 size: 12 residues.

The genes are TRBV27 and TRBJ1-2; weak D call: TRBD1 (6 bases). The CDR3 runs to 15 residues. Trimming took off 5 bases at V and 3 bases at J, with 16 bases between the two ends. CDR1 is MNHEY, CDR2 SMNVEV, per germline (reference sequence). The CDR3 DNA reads TGTGCCAGCAGTGCCCAATTACAGGGATACTATGGCTACACCTTC. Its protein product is CASSAQLQGYYGYTF.

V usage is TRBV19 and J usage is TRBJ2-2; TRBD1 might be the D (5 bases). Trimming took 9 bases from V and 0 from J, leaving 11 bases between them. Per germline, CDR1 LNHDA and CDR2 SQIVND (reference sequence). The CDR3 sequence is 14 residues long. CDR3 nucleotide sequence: TGTGCCAGCCGGACACTCGCGAACACCGGGGAGCTGTTTTTT. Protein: CASRTLANTGELFF.

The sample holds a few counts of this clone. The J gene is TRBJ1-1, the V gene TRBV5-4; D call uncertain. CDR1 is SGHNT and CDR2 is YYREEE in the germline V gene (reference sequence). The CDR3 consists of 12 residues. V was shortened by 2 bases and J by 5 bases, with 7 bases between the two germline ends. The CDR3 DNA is TGTGCCAGCAGCTTTAGGGAGACTGAAGCTTTCTTT. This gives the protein CASSFRETEAFF. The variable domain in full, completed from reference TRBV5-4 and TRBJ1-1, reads ETGVTQSPTHLIKTRGQQVTLRCSSQSGHNTVSWYQQALGQGPQFIFQYYREEENGRGNFPPRFSGLQFPNYSSELNVNALELDDSALYLCASSFRETEAFFGQGTRLTVV.